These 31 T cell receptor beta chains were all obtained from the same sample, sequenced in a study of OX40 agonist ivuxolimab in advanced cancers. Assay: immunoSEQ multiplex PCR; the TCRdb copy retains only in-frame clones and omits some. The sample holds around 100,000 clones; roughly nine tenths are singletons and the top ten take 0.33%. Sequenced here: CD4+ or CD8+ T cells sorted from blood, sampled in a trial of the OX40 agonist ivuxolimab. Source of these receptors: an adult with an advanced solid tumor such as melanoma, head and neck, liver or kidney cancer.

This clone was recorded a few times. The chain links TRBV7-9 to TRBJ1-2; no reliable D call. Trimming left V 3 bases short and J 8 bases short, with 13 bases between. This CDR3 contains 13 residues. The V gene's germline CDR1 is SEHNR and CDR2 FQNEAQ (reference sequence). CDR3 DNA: TGTGCCAGCAGCTTGAAGTACGGCCTGGGCTACACCTTC. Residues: CASSLKYGLGYTF.

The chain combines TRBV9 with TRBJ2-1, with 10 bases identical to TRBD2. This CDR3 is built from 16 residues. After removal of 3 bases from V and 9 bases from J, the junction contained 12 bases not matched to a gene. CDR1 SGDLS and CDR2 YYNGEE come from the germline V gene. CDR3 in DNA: TGTGCCAGCAGCGGAGACCCTAGCGGGAGTTTCCGTGAGCAGTTCTTC. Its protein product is CASSGDPSGSFREQFF. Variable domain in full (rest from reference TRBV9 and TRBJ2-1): DSGVTQTPKHLITATGQRVTLRCSPRSGDLSVYWYQQSLDQGLQFLIQYYNGEERAKGNILERFSAQQFPDLHSELNLSSLELGDSALYFCASSGDPSGSFREQFFGPGTRLTVL.

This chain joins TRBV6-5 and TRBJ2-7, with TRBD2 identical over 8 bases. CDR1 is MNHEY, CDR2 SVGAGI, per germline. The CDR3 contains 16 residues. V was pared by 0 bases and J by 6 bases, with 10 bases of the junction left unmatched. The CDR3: CASSYSGVAGFSEQYF. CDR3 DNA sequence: TGTGCCAGCAGTTACTCCGGGGTAGCGGGGTTTTCCGAGCAGTACTTC.

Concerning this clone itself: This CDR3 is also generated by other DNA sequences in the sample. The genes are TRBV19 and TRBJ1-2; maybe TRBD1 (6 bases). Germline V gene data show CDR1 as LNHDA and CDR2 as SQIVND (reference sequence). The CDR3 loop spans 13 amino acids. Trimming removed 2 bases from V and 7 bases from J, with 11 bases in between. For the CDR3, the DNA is TGTGCCAGTAGTATATCTCAGGGGCCTGGCTACACCTTC. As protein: CASSISQGPGYTF.

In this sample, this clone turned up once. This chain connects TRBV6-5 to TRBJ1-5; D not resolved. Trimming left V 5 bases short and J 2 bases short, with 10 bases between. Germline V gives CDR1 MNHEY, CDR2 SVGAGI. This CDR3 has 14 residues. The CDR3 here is CASSVRFRNQPQHF. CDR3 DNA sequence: TGTGCCAGCAGTGTGAGGTTCCGCAATCAGCCCCAGCATTTT.

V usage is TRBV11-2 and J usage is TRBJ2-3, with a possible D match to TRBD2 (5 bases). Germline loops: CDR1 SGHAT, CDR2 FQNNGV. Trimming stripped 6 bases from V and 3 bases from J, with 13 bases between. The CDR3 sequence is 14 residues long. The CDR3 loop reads CASRYALETDTQYF. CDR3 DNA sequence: TGTGCCAGCAGATATGCACTAGAAACAGATACGCAGTATTTT.

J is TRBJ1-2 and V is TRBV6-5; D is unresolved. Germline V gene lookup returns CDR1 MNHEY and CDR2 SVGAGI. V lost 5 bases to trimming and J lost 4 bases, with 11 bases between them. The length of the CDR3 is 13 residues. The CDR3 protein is CASSTLPVYGYTF. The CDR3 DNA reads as TGTGCCAGCAGTACCCTTCCCGTCTATGGCTACACCTTC.

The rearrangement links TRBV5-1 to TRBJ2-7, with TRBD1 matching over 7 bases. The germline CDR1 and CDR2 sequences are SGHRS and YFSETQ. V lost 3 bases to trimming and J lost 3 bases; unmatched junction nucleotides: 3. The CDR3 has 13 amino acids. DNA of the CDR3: TGCGCCAGCAGCTGGGACAGCAACTACGAGCAGTACTTC. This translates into CASSWDSNYEQYF. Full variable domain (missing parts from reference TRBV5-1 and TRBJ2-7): KAGVTQTPRYLIKTRGQQVTLSCSPISGHRSVSWYQQTPGQGLQFLFEYFSETQRNKGNFPGRFSGRQFSNSRSEMNVSTLELGDSALYLCASSWDSNYEQYFGPGTRLTVT.

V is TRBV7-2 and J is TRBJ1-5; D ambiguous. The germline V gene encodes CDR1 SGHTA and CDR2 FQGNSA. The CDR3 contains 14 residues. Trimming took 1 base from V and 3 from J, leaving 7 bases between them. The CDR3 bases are TGTGCCAGCAGCTTAGGGCAGGCCAATCAGCCCCAGCATTTT. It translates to CASSLGQANQPQHF.

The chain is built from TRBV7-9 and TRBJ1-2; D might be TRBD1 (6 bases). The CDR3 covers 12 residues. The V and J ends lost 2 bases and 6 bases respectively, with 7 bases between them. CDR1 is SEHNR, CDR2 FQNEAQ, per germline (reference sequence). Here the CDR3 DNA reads TGTGCCAGCAGCTTAAAGGGGGATGGCTACACCTTC. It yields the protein CASSLKGDGYTF. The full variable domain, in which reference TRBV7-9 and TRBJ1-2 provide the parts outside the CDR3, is DTGVSQNPRHKITKRGQNVTFRCDPISEHNRLYWYRQTLGQGPEFLTYFQNEAQLEKSRLLSDRFSAERPKGSFSTLEIQRTEQGDSAMYLCASSLKGDGYTFGSGTRLTVV.

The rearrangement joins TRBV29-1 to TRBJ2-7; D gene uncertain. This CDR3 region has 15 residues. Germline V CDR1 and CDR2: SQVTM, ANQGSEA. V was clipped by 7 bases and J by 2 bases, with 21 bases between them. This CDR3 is CSAYSPTSETYEQYF. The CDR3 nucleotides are TGCAGCGCATATAGCCCTACGTCGGAAACCTACGAGCAGTACTTC.

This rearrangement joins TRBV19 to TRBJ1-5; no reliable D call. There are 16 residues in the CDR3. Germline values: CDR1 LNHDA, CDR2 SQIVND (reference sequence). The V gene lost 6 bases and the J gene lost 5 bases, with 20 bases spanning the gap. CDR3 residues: CASSPNKIQSDQPQHF. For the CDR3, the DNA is TGTGCCAGTAGCCCAAACAAAATACAGAGTGATCAGCCCCAGCATTTT.

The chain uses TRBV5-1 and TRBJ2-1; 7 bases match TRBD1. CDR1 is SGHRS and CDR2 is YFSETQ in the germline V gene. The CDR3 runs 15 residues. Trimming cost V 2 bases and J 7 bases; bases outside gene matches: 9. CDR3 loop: CASSFGQGERNEQFF. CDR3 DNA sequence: TGCGCCAGCAGCTTTGGGCAGGGGGAACGAAATGAGCAGTTCTTC.

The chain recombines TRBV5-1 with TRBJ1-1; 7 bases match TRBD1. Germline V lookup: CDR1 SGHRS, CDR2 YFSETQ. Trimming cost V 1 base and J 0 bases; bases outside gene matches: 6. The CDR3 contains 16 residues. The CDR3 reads CASSLPQGPVNTEAFF. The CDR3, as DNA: TGCGCCAGCAGCTTGCCACAGGGGCCCGTGAACACTGAAGCTTTCTTT.

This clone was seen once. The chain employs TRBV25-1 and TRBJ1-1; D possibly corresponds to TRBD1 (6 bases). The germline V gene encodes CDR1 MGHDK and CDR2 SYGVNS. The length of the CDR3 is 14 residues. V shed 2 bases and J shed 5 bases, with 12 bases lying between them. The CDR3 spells CASSETGMRTEAFF. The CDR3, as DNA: TGTGCCAGCAGTGAAACAGGGATGAGGACTGAAGCTTTCTTT.

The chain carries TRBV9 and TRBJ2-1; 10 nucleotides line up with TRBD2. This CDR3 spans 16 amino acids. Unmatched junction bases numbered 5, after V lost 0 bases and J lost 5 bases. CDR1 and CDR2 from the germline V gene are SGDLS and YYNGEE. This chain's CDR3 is CASSVVLAGDHNEQFF. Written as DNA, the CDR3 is TGTGCCAGCAGCGTAGTTCTAGCGGGAGATCACAATGAGCAGTTCTTC.

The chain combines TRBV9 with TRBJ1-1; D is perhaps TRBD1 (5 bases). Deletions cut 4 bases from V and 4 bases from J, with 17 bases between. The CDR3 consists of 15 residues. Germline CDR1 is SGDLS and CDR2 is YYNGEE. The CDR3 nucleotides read TGTGCCAGCAGCATCACCGGGACCGGAGGCACTGAAGCTTTCTTT. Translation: CASSITGTGGTEAFF.

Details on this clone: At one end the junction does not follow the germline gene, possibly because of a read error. For the CDR3, the DNA is TGTGCTAGCAGCTCGGACGGGGGGCGCGGTACAGATACGCAGTATTTT. Translation gives CASSSDGGRGTDTQYF. V usage is TRBV7-7 and J usage is TRBJ2-3; perhaps TRBD2 as D (7 bases). This CDR3 contains 16 residues. Germline V gives CDR1 SSHAT, CDR2 FNYEAQ (reference sequence).

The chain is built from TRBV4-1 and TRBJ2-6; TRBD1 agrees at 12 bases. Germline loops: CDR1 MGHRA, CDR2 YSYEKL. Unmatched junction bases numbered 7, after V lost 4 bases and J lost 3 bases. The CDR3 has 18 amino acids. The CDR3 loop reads CASSPQGQGASGANVLTF. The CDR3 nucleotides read TGCGCCAGCAGCCCCCAGGGACAGGGGGCCAGTGGGGCCAACGTCCTGACTTTC.

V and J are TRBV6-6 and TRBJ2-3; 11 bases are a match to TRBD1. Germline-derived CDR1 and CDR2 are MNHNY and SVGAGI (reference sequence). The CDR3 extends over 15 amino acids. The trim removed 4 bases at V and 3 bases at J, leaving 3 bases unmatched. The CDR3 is CASSSGTGGTDTQYF. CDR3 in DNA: TGTGCCAGCAGTTCCGGGACAGGGGGTACAGATACGCAGTATTTT.

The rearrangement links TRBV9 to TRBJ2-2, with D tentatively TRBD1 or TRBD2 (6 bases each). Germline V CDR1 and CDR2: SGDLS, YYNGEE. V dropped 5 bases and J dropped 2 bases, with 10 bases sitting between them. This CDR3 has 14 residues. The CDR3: CASRGGSNTGELFF. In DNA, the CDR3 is TGTGCCAGCAGGGGGGGCAGTAACACCGGGGAGCTGTTTTTT.

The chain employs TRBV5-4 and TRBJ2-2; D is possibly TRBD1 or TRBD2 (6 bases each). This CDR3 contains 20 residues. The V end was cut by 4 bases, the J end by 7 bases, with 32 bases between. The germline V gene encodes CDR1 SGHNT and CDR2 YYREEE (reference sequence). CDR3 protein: CASSAQGGFYIRNKNGELFF. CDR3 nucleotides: TGTGCCAGCAGCGCCCAAGGGGGGTTCTATATAAGAAACAAGAACGGGGAGCTGTTTTTT.

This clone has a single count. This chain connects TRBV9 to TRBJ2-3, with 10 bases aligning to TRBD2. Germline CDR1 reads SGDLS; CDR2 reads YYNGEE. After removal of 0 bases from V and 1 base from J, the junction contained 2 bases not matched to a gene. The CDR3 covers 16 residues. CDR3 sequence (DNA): TGTGCCAGCAGCGTAGAAGGACTAGCGGGCACAGATACGCAGTATTTT. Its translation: CASSVEGLAGTDTQYF.

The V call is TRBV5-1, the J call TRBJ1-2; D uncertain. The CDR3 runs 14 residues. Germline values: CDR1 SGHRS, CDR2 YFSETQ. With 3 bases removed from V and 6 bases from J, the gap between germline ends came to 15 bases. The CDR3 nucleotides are TGCGCCAGCAGCTCGGGGTTCTGGTTTGATGGCTACACCTTC. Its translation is CASSSGFWFDGYTF.

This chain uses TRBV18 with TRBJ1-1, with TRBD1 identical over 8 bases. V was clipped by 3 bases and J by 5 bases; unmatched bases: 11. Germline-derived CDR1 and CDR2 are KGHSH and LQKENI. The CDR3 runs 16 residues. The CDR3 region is CASSPTGALVGTEAFF. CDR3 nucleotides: TGTGCCAGCTCACCGACAGGGGCCCTAGTGGGTACTGAAGCTTTCTTT.

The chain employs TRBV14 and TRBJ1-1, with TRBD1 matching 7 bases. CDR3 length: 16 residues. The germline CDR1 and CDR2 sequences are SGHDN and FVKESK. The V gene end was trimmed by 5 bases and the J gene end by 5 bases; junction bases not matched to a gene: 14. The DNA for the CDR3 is TGTGCCAGCAGCAAAATTTACAGGGGAGGCCAGACTGAAGCTTTCTTT. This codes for CASSKIYRGGQTEAFF.

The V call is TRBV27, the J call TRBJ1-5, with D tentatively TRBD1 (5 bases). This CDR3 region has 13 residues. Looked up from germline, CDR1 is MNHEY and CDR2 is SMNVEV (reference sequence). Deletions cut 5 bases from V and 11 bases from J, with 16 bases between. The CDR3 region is CASSPLGGGTQHF. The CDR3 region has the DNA TGTGCCAGCAGTCCCCTGGGGGGAGGCACCCAGCATTTT.

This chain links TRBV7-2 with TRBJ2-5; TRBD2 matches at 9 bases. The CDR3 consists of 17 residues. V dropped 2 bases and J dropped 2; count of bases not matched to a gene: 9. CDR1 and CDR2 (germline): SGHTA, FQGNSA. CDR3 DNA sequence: TGTGCCAGCAGCTTAACAGCGGGGGGAACATCACAAGAGACCCAGTACTTC. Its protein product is CASSLTAGGTSQETQYF. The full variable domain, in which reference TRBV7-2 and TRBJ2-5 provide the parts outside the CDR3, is GAGVSQSPSNKVTEKGKDVELRCDPISGHTALYWYRQSLGQGLEFLIYFQGNSAPDKSGLPSDRFSAERTGGSVSTLTIQRTQQEDSAVYLCASSLTAGGTSQETQYFGPGTRLLVL.

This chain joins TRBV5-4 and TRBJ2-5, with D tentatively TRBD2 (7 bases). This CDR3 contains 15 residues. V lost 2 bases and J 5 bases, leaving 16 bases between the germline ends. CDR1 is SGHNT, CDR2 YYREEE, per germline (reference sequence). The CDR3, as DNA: TGTGCCAGCAGCTTAGTGGGGGAGGGGGGCGAGACCCAGTACTTC. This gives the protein CASSLVGEGGETQYF. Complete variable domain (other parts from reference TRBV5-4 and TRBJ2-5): ETGVTQSPTHLIKTRGQQVTLRCSSQSGHNTVSWYQQALGQGPQFIFQYYREEENGRGNFPPRFSGLQFPNYSSELNVNALELDDSALYLCASSLVGEGGETQYFGPGTRLLVL.

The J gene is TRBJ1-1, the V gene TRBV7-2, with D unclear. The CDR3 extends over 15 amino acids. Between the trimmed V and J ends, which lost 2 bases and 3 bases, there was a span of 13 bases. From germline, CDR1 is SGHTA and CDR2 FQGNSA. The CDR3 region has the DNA TGTGCCAGCAGCTTATTCGGTGAAGAGCACACTGAAGCTTTCTTT. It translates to CASSLFGEEHTEAFF.

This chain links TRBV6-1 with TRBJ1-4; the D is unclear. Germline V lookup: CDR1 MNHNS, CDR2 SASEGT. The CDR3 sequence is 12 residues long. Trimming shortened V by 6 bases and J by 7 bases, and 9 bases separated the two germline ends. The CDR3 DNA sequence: TGTGCCAGCAGAAACCAAGTTGAAAAACTGTTTTTT. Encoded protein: CASRNQVEKLFF.